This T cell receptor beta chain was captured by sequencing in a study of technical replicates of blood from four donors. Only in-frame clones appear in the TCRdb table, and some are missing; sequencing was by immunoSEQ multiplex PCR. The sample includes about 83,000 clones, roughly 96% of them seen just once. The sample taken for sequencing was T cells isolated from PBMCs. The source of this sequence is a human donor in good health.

The CDR3 sequence: CATASGSETQYF. CDR3 DNA sequence: TGTGCCACCGCTAGCGGGAGCGAGACCCAGTACTTC. J is TRBJ2-5 and V is TRBV10-3; 10 nucleotides line up with TRBD2. The germline V gene has CDR1 ENHRY and CDR2 SYGVKD. The CDR3 length is 12 residues. J was trimmed by 5 bases and V by 10 bases; bases with no gene match: 4.